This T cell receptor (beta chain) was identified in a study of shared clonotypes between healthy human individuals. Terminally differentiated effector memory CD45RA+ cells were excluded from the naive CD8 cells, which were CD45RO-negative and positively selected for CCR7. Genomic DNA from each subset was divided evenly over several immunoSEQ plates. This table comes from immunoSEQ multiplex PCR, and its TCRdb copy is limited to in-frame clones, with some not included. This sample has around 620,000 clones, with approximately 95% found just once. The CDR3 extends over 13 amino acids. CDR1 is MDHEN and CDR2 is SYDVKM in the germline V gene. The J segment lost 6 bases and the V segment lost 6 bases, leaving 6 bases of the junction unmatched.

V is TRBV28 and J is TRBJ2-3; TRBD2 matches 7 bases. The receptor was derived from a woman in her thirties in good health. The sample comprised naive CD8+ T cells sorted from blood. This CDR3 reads CASRPGRSDTQYF. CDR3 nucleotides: TGTGCCAGCAGACCCGGGAGGTCGGATACGCAGTATTTT.